The sequence of this T cell receptor (beta chain) was determined in a study of CXCR3-negative and CXCR3-positive naive CD8 T cells. Study outcomes and limitations: CXCR3-positive naive cells carried more hydrophobic TRB CDR3s than CXCR3-negative ones. Comparably high diversity marked both naive subsets, whereas memory CD8+ cells had much lower diversity.

With UMI labels, 5' RACE was used to prepare the TRB cDNA libraries. From the 5' RACE reads, TCRdb lists one entry per CDR3 protein and no DNA. The data show approximately 5,000 distinct CDR3 sequences, and the top ten clones hold approximately 2.4%. This clonotype is classed as medium-sized by frequency. As yet, its antigen is unknown. This clonotype originated in a human donor in good health. Some clones in this sample may be carry-over from other donors' samples. The sample comprised naive CXCR3+ CD8+ T cells from blood. The subset: CD45RO-CCR7+CD27+CD95- naive CD8+ T cells expressing CXCR3 (TNR3+).

CDR3 amino acids: CASSQDRSAISYNEQFF. This chain links TRBV4-1 with TRBJ2-1. The CDR3 has 17 amino acids. Germline V gives CDR1 MGHRA, CDR2 YSYEKL.